This T cell receptor (beta chain) was identified in a study of cytomegalovirus exposure and HLA in healthy donors. Broader study findings: Common viral pathogens seemed to be connected with several of the most significant clusters, according to a later analysis. Reports described diagnosis of cytomegalovirus status by the classifier as highly specific and sensitive. Solely CMV serostatus was available to characterize immune exposure.

In the PCR, 60 Vbeta and 13 Jbeta primers were used. Original methodology: Later analysis identified tens of millions of unique TCR beta chains, approximately 10 million shared. Clones were read by immunoSEQ multiplex PCR, and TCRdb kept only the in-frame ones, dropping some. D and trimming were read from the DNA, whereas the V and J calls and clone size are those reported in that table. The top ten clones hold roughly 10% of a sample with about 210,000 clones, approximately 83% of them seen once. This CDR3 comprises 15 residues. CDR1 and CDR2 (germline): SGHTA, FQGNSA. As for this clone: No antigen is known for it. An end of the junction does not agree with germline; a read error may underlie this.

The sequence was collected from a woman aged 50 to 60 in good health and CMV-seropositive. The J gene is TRBJ2-4, the V gene TRBV7-2; maybe TRBD2 (6 bases). Sequencing was carried out using PBMCs. CDR3: CASSGEGTVTQPINF. In DNA form, the CDR3 reads TGTGCCAGCAGCGGGGAAGGGACTGTCACCCAGCCGATAAACTTC.